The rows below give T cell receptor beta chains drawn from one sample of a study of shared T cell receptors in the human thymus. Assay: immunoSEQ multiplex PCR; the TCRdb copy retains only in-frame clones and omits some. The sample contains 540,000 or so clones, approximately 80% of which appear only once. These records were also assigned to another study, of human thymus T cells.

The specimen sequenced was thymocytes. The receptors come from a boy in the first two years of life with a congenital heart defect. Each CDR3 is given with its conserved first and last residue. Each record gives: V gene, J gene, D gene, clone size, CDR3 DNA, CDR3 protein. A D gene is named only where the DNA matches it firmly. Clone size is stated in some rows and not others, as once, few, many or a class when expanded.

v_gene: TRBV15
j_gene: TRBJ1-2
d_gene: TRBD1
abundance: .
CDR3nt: TGTGCCACCAGCAGAGCCGCACAGGGGGAGGGCTATGGCTACACCTTC
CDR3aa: CATSRAAQGEGYGYTF

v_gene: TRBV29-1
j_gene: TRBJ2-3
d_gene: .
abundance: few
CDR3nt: TGCAGCGTTGATCACGAGGGCGGCACAGATACGCAGTATTTT
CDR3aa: CSVDHEGGTDTQYF

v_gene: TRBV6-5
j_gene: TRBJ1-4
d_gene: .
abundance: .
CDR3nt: TGTGCCAGCAGTTACTGCCAGGGGGAAAAACTGTTTTTT
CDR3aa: CASSYCQGEKLFF

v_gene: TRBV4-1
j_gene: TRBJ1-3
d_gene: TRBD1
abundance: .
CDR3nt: TGCGCCAGCAGCCAAGATTACGGACAGGGCGCTGGAAACACCATATATTTT
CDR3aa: CASSQDYGQGAGNTIYF

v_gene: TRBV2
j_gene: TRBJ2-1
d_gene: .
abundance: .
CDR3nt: TGTGCCAGCAGTGCCTTGAGCCCCACTTACAATGAGCAGTTCTTC
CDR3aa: CASSALSPTYNEQFF

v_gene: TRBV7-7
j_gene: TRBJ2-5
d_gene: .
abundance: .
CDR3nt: TGTGCTAGCAGCTTAGGTGTACAGGAACAAGAGACCCAGTACTTC
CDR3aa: CASSLGVQEQETQYF

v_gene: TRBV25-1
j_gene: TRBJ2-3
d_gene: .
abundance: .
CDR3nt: TGTGCCAGCAGTGAATCCACAGGCCCAAAGACACGAGATACGCAGTATTTT
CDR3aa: CASSESTGPKTRDTQYF

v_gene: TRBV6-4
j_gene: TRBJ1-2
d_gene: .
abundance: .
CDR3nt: TGTGCCAGCAGTGACGGACACGCACAGGAAGGCTACACCTTC
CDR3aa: CASSDGHAQEGYTF

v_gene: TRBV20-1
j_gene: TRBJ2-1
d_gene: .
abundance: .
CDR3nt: TGCAGTGGTTCACCCGGCGGTGAGCAGTTCTTC
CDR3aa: CSGSPGGEQFF

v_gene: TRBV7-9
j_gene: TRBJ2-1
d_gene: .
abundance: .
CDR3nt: TGTGCCCCCTCGGGACTGGTCGCTCGGGAGCAGTTCTTC
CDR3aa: CAPSGLVAREQFF